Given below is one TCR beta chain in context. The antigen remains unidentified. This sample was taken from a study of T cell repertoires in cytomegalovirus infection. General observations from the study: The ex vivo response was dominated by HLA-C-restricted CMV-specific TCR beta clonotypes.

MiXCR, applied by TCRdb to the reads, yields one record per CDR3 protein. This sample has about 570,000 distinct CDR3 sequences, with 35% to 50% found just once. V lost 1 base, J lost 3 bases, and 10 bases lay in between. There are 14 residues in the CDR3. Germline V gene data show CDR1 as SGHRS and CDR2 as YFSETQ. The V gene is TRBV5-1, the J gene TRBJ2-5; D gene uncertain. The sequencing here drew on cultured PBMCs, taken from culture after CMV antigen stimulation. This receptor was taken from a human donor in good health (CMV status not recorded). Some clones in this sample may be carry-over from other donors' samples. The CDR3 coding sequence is TGCGCCAGCAGCTTGTGGGGTGCAGAAGAGACCCAGTACTTC. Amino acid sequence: CASSLWGAEETQYF.